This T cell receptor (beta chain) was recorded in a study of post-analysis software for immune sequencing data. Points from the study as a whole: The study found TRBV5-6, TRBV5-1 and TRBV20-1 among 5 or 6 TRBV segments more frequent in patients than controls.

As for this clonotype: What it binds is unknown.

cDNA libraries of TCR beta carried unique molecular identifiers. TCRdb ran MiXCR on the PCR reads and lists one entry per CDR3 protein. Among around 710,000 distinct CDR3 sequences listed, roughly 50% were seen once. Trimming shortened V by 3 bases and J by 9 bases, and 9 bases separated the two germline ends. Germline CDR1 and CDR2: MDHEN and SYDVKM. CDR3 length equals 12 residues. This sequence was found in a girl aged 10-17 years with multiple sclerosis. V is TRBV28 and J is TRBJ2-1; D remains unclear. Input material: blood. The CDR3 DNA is TGTGCCAGCAGTTTGGGTCAGGCTGAGCAGTTCTTC. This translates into CASSLGQAEQFF.